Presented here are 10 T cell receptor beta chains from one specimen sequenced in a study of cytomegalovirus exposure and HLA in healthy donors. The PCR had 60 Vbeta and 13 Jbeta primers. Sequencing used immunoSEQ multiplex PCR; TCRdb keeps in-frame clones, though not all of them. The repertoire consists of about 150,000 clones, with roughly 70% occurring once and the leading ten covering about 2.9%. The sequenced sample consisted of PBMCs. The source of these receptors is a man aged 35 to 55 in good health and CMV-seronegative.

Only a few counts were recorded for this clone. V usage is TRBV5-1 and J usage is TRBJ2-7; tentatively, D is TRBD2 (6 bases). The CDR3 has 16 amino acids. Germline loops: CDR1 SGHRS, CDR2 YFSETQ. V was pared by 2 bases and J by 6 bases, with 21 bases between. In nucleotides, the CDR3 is TGCGCCAGCAGCTTCGCGGGACTGACCCTCAGCGGCGAGCAGTACTTC. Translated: CASSFAGLTLSGEQYF.

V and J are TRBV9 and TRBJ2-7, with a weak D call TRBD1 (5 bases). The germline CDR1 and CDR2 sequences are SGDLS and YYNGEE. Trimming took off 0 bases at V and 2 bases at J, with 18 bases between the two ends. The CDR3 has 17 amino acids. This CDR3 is CASSVAAGDSLTYEQYF. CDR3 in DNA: TGTGCCAGCAGCGTAGCTGCAGGTGACAGCCTGACCTACGAGCAGTACTTC.

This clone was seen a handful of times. The CDR3, as DNA: TGTGCCAGCAGTACCCGGGGGCAGCGGGGCTCCTACGAGCAGTACTTC. As protein: CASSTRGQRGSYEQYF. This sequence joins TRBV6-6 and TRBJ2-7; D is perhaps TRBD2 (7 bases). The V gene lost 5 bases and the J gene lost 0 bases, with 17 bases spanning the gap. The CDR3 consists of 16 residues. CDR1 is MNHNY, CDR2 SVGAGI, per germline (reference sequence).

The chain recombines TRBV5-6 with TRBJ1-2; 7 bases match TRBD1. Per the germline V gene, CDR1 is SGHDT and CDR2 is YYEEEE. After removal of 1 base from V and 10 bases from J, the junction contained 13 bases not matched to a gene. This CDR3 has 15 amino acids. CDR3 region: CASSLISRDSRDYTF. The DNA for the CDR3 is TGTGCCAGCAGCTTGATATCCCGGGACAGCAGGGACTACACCTTC.

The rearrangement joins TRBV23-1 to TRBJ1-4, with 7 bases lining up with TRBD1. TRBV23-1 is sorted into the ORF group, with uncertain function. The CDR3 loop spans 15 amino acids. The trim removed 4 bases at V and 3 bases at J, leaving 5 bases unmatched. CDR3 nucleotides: TGCGCCAGCAGTCGCCTCGGACAGGCTAATGAAAAACTGTTTTTT. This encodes CASSRLGQANEKLFF.

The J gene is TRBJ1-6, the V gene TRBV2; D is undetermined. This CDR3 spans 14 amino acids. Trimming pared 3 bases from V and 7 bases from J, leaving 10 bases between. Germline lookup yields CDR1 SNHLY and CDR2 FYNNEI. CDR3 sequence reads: CASSEEGGNSPLHF. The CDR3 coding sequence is TGTGCCAGCAGTGAGGAGGGAGGGAATTCACCCCTCCACTTT.

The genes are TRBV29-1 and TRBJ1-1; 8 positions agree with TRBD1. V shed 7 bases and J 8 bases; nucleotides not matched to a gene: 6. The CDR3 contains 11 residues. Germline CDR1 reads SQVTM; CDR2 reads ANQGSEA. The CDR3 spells CSAGQGGEAFF. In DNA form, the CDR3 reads TGCAGCGCTGGACAGGGAGGGGAAGCTTTCTTT.

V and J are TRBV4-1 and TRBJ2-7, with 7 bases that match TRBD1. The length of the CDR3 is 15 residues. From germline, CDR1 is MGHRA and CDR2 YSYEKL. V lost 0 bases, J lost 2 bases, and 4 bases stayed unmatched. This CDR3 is CASSQDKTGPYEQYF. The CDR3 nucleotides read TGCGCCAGCAGCCAAGATAAGACAGGGCCCTACGAGCAGTACTTC.

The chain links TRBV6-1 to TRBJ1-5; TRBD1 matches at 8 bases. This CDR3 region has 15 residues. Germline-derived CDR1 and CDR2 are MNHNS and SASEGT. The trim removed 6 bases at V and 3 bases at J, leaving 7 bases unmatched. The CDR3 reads CASRSQGAVNQPQHF. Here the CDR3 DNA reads TGTGCCAGCAGGAGTCAGGGGGCCGTCAATCAGCCCCAGCATTTT.

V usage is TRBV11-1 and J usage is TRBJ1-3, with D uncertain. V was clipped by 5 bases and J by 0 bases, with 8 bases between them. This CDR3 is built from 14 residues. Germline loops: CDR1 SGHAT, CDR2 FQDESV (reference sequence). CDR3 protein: CASSPSYSGNTIYF. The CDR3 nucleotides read TGTGCCAGCAGCCCTTCCTACTCTGGAAACACCATATATTTT.